A selection of T cell receptor beta chains follows, all from one sample in a study of CD8 T cells in ankylosing spondylitis. TCRdb re-called the 5' RACE reads through MiXCR, storing one row per CDR3 protein. The sample consists of fewer than 400,000 distinct CDR3 sequences, approximately 20% of them appearing once. The sample comprised blood, either unsorted or a sorted T cell fraction (not recorded which). These receptors were taken from a male donor with ankylosing spondylitis. Both conserved end residues are part of each CDR3. The D gene is left open where the match is weak. Size values are once, few and many counts, or a class for expanded clones, and some rows have none.

v_call	clone_size	j_call	d_call	cdr3_aa	cdr3_nt
TRBV7-3	NA	TRBJ2-5	NA	CASSLNMGPDTQYF	TGTGCCAGCAGCTTAAATATGGGGCCCGATACCCAGTACTTC
TRBV6-2/TRBV6-3	few	TRBJ2-2	TRBD2	CASITSGRAGELFF	TGTGCCAGCATTACTAGCGGGAGAGCCGGGGAGCTGTTTTTT
TRBV6-1	NA	TRBJ2-7	NA	CASRLTEPAVDSEQYF	TGTGCCAGCCGCCTCACCGAACCGGCAGTAGATAGCGAGCAGTACTTC
TRBV5-1	many	TRBJ2-7	TRBD1	CASSQQGSDYEQYF	TGCGCCAGCAGCCAACAGGGGTCCGACTACGAGCAGTACTTC
TRBV7-8	NA	TRBJ2-7	NA	CASSLAEGPYEQYF	TGTGCCAGCAGCTTAGCTGAGGGACCCTACGAGCAGTACTTC
TRBV7-9	NA	TRBJ2-5	TRBD1	CASRPRQGQETQYF	TGTGCCAGCAGGCCCCGACAGGGCCAAGAGACCCAGTACTTC
TRBV5-1	few	TRBJ2-3	TRBD2	CASSLQYSGRQGTDTQYF	TGCGCCAGCAGCTTACAGTATAGCGGGAGACAAGGCACAGATACGCAGTATTTT
TRBV20-1	few	TRBJ2-1	TRBD2	CSATTSGWYNEQFF	TGCAGTGCTACGACTAGCGGGTGGTACAATGAGCAGTTCTTC
TRBV30	few	TRBJ2-1	TRBD2	CAWSSTSGYNEQFF	TGTGCCTGGAGTAGTACTAGCGGTTACAATGAGCAGTTCTTC
TRBV4-1	once	TRBJ2-5	TRBD2	CASSQDGTSVETQYF	TGCGCCAGCAGCCAAGATGGGACTAGCGTAGAGACCCAGTACTTC
TRBV6-2/TRBV6-3	many	TRBJ2-1	TRBD2	CASSLAGAGFNEQFF	TGTGCCAGCAGTTTAGCGGGAGCTGGGTTTAATGAGCAGTTCTTC
TRBV11-1	NA	TRBJ1-3	NA	CASSLIGIAGTDGNTIYF	TGTGCCAGCAGCTTAATTGGGATAGCCGGGACCGATGGAAACACCATATATTTT
TRBV6-5	few	TRBJ1-1	NA	CASSLNRVGNTEAFF	TGTGCCAGCAGTTTAAACAGGGTTGGGAACACTGAAGCTTTCTTT
TRBV5-4	NA	TRBJ2-1	TRBD2	CASSLEGPSGRNNEQFF	TGTGCCAGCAGCTTGGAGGGCCCTAGCGGGAGAAACAATGAGCAGTTCTTC
TRBV12-3/TRBV12-4	NA	TRBJ2-7	NA	CASSGSQVPYEQYF	TGTGCCAGCAGTGGGAGTCAGGTGCCCTACGAGCAGTACTTC
TRBV5-1	NA	TRBJ2-5	NA	CASSLGRHMFQETQYF	TGCGCCAGCAGCTTGGGGCGTCATATGTTTCAAGAGACCCAGTACTTC
TRBV5-1	NA	TRBJ2-3	NA	CASSRSGSSTDTQYF	TGCGCCAGCAGCAGAAGCGGGTCGAGCACAGATACGCAGTATTTT
TRBV7-3	NA	TRBJ2-3	NA	CASSLSPRDTQYF	TGTGCCAGCAGCTTAAGCCCGAGGGATACGCAGTATTTT
TRBV10-3	many	TRBJ2-2	NA	CAISGQGGRTGELFF	TGTGCCATCAGTGGTCAGGGCGGCCGGACCGGGGAGCTGTTTTTT
TRBV6-5	NA	TRBJ1-1	NA	CASSSLPAQRGLNTEAFF	TGTGCCAGCAGTTCCTTACCGGCCCAACGGGGACTGAACACTGAAGCTTTCTTT
TRBV12-3/TRBV12-4	many	TRBJ2-7	NA	CASSLGTMGEQYF	TGTGCCAGCAGTTTAGGGACGATGGGCGAGCAGTACTTC
TRBV6-2/TRBV6-3	NA	TRBJ2-7	NA	CASRDLGRTRYEQYF	TGTGCCAGCAGGGACCTGGGGCGGACCCGCTACGAGCAGTACTTC
TRBV5-1	NA	TRBJ2-7	TRBD2	CASSLSGGILAPYEQYF	TGCGCCAGCAGCCTCAGCGGGGGTATCCTAGCACCCTACGAGCAGTACTTC
TRBV5-5	NA	TRBJ1-3	NA	CASSYDEGNTIYF	TGTGCCAGCAGTTACGACGAGGGAAACACCATATATTTT
TRBV5-1	many	TRBJ2-7	NA	CASSLEGGPYEQYF	TGCGCCAGCAGCTTGGAGGGGGGCCCCTACGAGCAGTACTTC